These T cell receptor beta chains were read from a single sample in a study of T cells in Graves' hyperthyroidism and ophthalmopathy. Via MiXCR, TCRdb re-called the multiplex PCR reads, giving one row per CDR3 protein. In the table there are roughly 250,000 distinct CDR3 sequences, 20% to 25% of which are singletons. The material sequenced was blood. The receptors here all came from a man aged 25-40 years with Graves' ophthalmopathy. CDR3s include the opening cysteine and the closing phenylalanine or tryptophan. Each record gives: V gene, clone size, J gene, D gene, CDR3 protein, CDR3 DNA. A D gene is named only where the DNA matches it firmly. Size tells how often a clone was seen (once, few, many) or the class of an expanded clone, and some rows leave it out.

V: TRBV13
size: few
J: TRBJ2-1
D: TRBD2
CDR3: CASSPRTSGEEPNEQFF
DNA: TGTGCCAGCAGCCCCCGGACTAGCGGGGAAGAACCCAATGAGCAGTTCTTC

V: TRBV19
size: few
J: TRBJ2-7
D: TRBD1
CDR3: CASSDRGNTEQYF
DNA: TGTGCCAGTTCGGACAGGGGCAATACCGAGCAGTACTTC

V: TRBV18
size: many
J: TRBJ1-1
D: TRBD1
CDR3: CASSRDSLNTEAFF
DNA: TGTGCCAGCTCGCGGGACAGCTTGAACACTGAAGCTTTCTTT

V: TRBV9
size: NA
J: TRBJ1-1
D: NA
CDR3: CASSPRPTPRNTEAFF
DNA: TGTGCCAGCAGCCCGAGACCCACTCCGAGGAACACTGAAGCTTTCTTT

V: TRBV7-6
size: many
J: TRBJ2-5
D: NA
CDR3: CASSARHQYQETQYF
DNA: TGTGCCAGCAGCGCCCGACACCAGTACCAAGAGACCCAGTACTTC

V: TRBV5-1
size: few
J: TRBJ2-1
D: TRBD1
CDR3: CASRLLWTGGYNEQFF
DNA: TGCGCCAGCAGACTTCTTTGGACAGGGGGCTACAATGAGCAGTTCTTC

V: TRBV6-1
size: few
J: TRBJ1-1
D: NA
CDR3: CASTSGNTEAFF
DNA: TGTGCCAGCACTTCGGGGAACACTGAAGCTTTCTTT

V: TRBV19
size: NA
J: TRBJ1-1
D: NA
CDR3: CASSIGGISAEAFF
DNA: TGTGCCAGCTCGATTGGGGGAATCAGCGCTGAAGCTTTCTTT

V: TRBV6-1
size: many
J: TRBJ2-7
D: NA
CDR3: CASTGGITYEQYF
DNA: TGTGCCAGCACTGGAGGGATAACCTACGAGCAGTACTTC

V: TRBV11-2
size: many
J: TRBJ2-4
D: NA
CDR3: CASSSTVNLAKNIQYF
DNA: TGTGCCAGCAGCTCGACGGTTAATCTAGCCAAAAACATTCAGTACTTC

V: TRBV19
size: NA
J: TRBJ2-1
D: NA
CDR3: CASSTYGTPSTEQFF
DNA: TGTGCCAGTAGTACGTACGGGACTCCAAGCACGGAGCAGTTCTTC

V: TRBV20-1
size: NA
J: TRBJ1-1
D: TRBD1
CDR3: CSASGGTEAFF
DNA: TGCAGTGCTTCAGGGGGCACTGAAGCTTTCTTT

V: TRBV5-1
size: NA
J: TRBJ1-2
D: NA
CDR3: CASSPDGSYGYTF
DNA: TGCGCCAGCAGCCCGGACGGATCGTATGGCTACACCTTC

V: TRBV11-2
size: many
J: TRBJ2-7
D: NA
CDR3: CASSHATPGLSGYEQYF
DNA: TGTGCCAGCAGTCACGCGACCCCGGGACTCAGCGGTTACGAGCAGTACTTC

V: TRBV19
size: few
J: TRBJ1-6
D: NA
CDR3: CASDSGDNSPLHF
DNA: TGTGCCAGTGACTCAGGGGATAATTCACCCCTCCACTTT

V: TRBV20-1
size: NA
J: TRBJ2-7
D: TRBD2
CDR3: CSAPKLGLDHYEQYF
DNA: TGCAGTGCTCCCAAACTCGGACTAGACCACTACGAGCAGTACTTC

V: TRBV11-2
size: few
J: TRBJ1-6
D: TRBD1
CDR3: CASSLPPGTGVSPLHF
DNA: TGTGCCAGCAGCTTACCCCCCGGGACAGGGGTATCACCCCTCCACTTT

V: TRBV24-1
size: few
J: TRBJ1-5
D: TRBD1
CDR3: CATSESGTGEAYVNQPQHF
DNA: TGTGCCACCAGTGAGTCCGGGACAGGCGAGGCGTATGTCAATCAGCCCCAGCATTTT

V: TRBV6-1
size: many
J: TRBJ1-1
D: NA
CDR3: CASTQGPRWTEAFF
DNA: TGTGCCAGCACGCAGGGGCCGAGGTGGACTGAAGCTTTCTTT

V: TRBV3-1
size: many
J: TRBJ2-3
D: TRBD2
CDR3: CASTSAGEGTQYF
DNA: TGTGCCAGCACCTCGGCGGGAGAGGGTACGCAGTATTTT

V: TRBV29-1
size: NA
J: TRBJ2-7
D: TRBD2
CDR3: CSVGLAGGEQYF
DNA: TGCAGCGTTGGACTAGCGGGAGGCGAGCAGTACTTC

V: TRBV2
size: NA
J: TRBJ2-1
D: NA
CDR3: CASSAQTGRYNEQFF
DNA: TGTGCCAGCAGTGCCCAGACAGGGAGGTACAATGAGCAGTTCTTC

V: TRBV5-1
size: NA
J: TRBJ2-7
D: NA
CDR3: CASSDGGGGSYEQHF
DNA: TGCGCCAGCAGCGACGGGGGAGGGGGTTCCTACGAGCAGCACTTC

V: TRBV7-3
size: few
J: TRBJ2-2
D: NA
CDR3: CASSLGGAGVGTGELFF
DNA: TGTGCCAGCAGCTTAGGGGGGGCGGGAGTTGGCACCGGGGAGCTGTTTTTT

V: TRBV5-5
size: many
J: TRBJ1-2
D: NA
CDR3: CASRSGTVYGYTF
DNA: TGTGCCAGCAGGTCTGGGACGGTCTATGGCTACACCTTC

V: TRBV28
size: medium-sized
J: TRBJ2-2
D: TRBD2
CDR3: CASSRAGTSEELPGELFF
DNA: TGTGCCAGCAGTAGAGCCGGGACTAGCGAAGAATTGCCCGGGGAGCTGTTTTTT

V: TRBV30
size: many
J: TRBJ1-5
D: NA
CDR3: CAWSLMVGSNQPQHF
DNA: TGTGCCTGGAGTTTAATGGTAGGGAGCAATCAGCCCCAGCATTTT

V: TRBV6-1
size: NA
J: TRBJ2-7
D: TRBD1
CDR3: CASRQGPSYEQYF
DNA: TGTGCCAGCCGACAGGGGCCTTCCTACGAGCAGTACTTC

V: TRBV3-1
size: many
J: TRBJ2-5
D: NA
CDR3: CASSQDFGEETQYF
DNA: TGTGCCAGCAGCCAAGATTTCGGGGAGGAGACCCAGTACTTC

V: TRBV3-1
size: once
J: TRBJ2-2
D: NA
CDR3: CASSQVNRNTGELFF
DNA: TGTGCCAGCAGCCAAGTTAACCGGAACACCGGGGAGCTGTTTTTT

V: TRBV5-1
size: few
J: TRBJ2-5
D: NA
CDR3: CASSQLGETQYF
DNA: TGCGCCAGCAGCCAACTAGGGGAGACCCAGTACTTC

V: TRBV9
size: NA
J: TRBJ2-3
D: TRBD1
CDR3: CASSVDAGTGGTDTQYF
DNA: TGTGCCAGCAGCGTGGATGCAGGGACAGGGGGTACAGATACGCAGTATTTT

V: TRBV7-8
size: many
J: TRBJ1-1
D: NA
CDR3: CASSSPGRGTEAFF
DNA: TGTGCCAGCAGCTCCCCGGGAAGGGGCACTGAAGCTTTCTTT

V: TRBV27
size: few
J: TRBJ1-5
D: NA
CDR3: CASHIRGGGPIAQHF
DNA: TGTGCCAGCCATATTCGTGGGGGGGGGCCAATAGCCCAGCATTTT

V: TRBV14
size: few
J: TRBJ2-5
D: TRBD2
CDR3: CASSRNGRTGETQYF
DNA: TGTGCCAGCAGCCGAAACGGGAGGACTGGAGAGACCCAGTACTTC

V: TRBV6-5
size: NA
J: TRBJ2-7
D: NA
CDR3: CASSYSRVHEQYF
DNA: TGTGCCAGCAGTTACTCGCGTGTCCACGAGCAGTACTTC

V: TRBV18
size: NA
J: TRBJ1-6
D: NA
CDR3: CASSPDRTVNSPLHF
DNA: TGTGCCAGCTCACCAGACAGGACAGTTAATTCACCCCTCCACTTT

V: TRBV30
size: NA
J: TRBJ1-3
D: NA
CDR3: CAWSMEIGNTIYF
DNA: TGTGCCTGGAGTATGGAGATTGGAAACACCATATATTTT

V: TRBV6-5
size: few
J: TRBJ1-1
D: TRBD1
CDR3: CASSYRPGTGGTEAFF
DNA: TGTGCCAGCAGTTACCGTCCCGGGACAGGCGGCACTGAAGCTTTCTTT

V: TRBV2
size: NA
J: TRBJ1-6
D: NA
CDR3: CASRETGRVSPLHF
DNA: TGTGCCAGCAGGGAAACAGGGAGGGTGTCACCCCTCCACTTT

V: TRBV12-3/TRBV12-4
size: NA
J: TRBJ1-1
D: TRBD1
CDR3: CASRTAGTGVKAFF
DNA: TGTGCCAGCAGAACGGCCGGGACAGGGGTTAAAGCTTTCTTT

V: TRBV4-1
size: NA
J: TRBJ2-2
D: NA
CDR3: CASSLPGTVGAGELFF
DNA: TGCGCCAGCAGCCTCCCCGGGACTGTGGGCGCCGGGGAGCTGTTTTTT

V: TRBV2
size: NA
J: TRBJ2-2
D: NA
CDR3: CASSESINTGELFF
DNA: TGTGCCAGCAGTGAAAGTATTAACACCGGGGAGCTGTTTTTT

V: TRBV6-1
size: NA
J: TRBJ1-2
D: NA
CDR3: CASSETENYGYTF
DNA: TGTGCCAGCAGTGAGACGGAGAACTATGGCTACACCTTC

V: TRBV27
size: few
J: TRBJ2-7
D: TRBD2
CDR3: CASSLPRVGLAGVYEQYF
DNA: TGTGCCAGCAGTCTCCCCAGGGTCGGACTAGCGGGAGTGTACGAGCAGTACTTC

V: TRBV10-3
size: NA
J: TRBJ2-7
D: NA
CDR3: CAISFRQRPYEQYF
DNA: TGTGCCATCAGTTTTCGGCAAAGACCTTACGAGCAGTACTTC

V: TRBV9
size: NA
J: TRBJ2-2
D: NA
CDR3: CASSVERAPGELFF
DNA: TGTGCCAGCAGCGTAGAGCGAGCCCCCGGGGAGCTGTTTTTT

V: TRBV30
size: many
J: TRBJ1-1
D: TRBD1
CDR3: CALLRGPGTEAFF
DNA: TGTGCCTTACTCAGGGGGCCGGGCACTGAAGCTTTCTTT

V: TRBV28
size: many
J: TRBJ1-2
D: NA
CDR3: CASSLRVWGNRAYGYTF
DNA: TGTGCCAGCAGTTTACGGGTCTGGGGGAATCGGGCCTATGGCTACACCTTC

V: TRBV20-1
size: few
J: TRBJ1-2
D: NA
CDR3: CSAIGTSRLSYGYTF
DNA: TGCAGTGCTATTGGGACATCTAGGCTAAGCTATGGCTACACCTTC

V: TRBV29-1
size: NA
J: TRBJ2-7
D: TRBD2
CDR3: CSVVLAGGLSEQYF
DNA: TGCAGCGTTGTTCTAGCGGGAGGTTTGAGCGAGCAGTACTTC

V: TRBV7-2
size: many
J: TRBJ2-7
D: TRBD2
CDR3: CASSLGAGALYEQYF
DNA: TGTGCCAGCAGCTTAGGAGCGGGAGCACTCTACGAGCAGTACTTC